This TCR beta chain was recovered during a study of T cells after yellow fever vaccination. This clonotype came up many times. The CDR3 is made up of 16 amino acids. The germline V gene has CDR1 LGHNA and CDR2 YSLEER. Trimming stripped 1 base from V and 5 bases from J, with 17 bases between. A single record per CDR3 protein comes from TCRdb applying MiXCR to the 5' RACE reads. The sample lists approximately 240,000 distinct CDR3 sequences; roughly 4% were seen once. V is TRBV4-3 and J is TRBJ1-1; perhaps TRBD1 as D (6 bases). This receptor was identified in a man younger than 35 who received the YFV17D yellow fever vaccine. Sequences were derived from PBMCs, sampled 15 days after the yellow fever booster vaccination. CDR3 protein: CASSQAGRGIVTEAFF. The CDR3 DNA sequence: TGCGCCAGCAGCCAAGCGGGTAGGGGGATAGTGACTGAAGCTTTCTTT.